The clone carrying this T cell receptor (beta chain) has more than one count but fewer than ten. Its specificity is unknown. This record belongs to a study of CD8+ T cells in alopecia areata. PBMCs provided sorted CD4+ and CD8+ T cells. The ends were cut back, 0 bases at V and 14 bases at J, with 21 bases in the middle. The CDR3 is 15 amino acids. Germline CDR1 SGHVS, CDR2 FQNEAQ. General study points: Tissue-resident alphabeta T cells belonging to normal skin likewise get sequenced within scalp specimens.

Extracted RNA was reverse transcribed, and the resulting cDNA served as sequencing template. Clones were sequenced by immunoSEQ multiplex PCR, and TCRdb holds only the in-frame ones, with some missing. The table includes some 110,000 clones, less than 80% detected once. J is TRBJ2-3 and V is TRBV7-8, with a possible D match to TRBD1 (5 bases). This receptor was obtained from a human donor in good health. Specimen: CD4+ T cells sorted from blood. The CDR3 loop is CASSLAIPIQGRVYF. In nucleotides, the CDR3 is TGTGCCAGCAGCTTAGCGATTCCAATTCAGGGTCGGGTGTATTTT. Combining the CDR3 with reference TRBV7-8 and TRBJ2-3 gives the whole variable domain GAGVSQSPRYKVAKRGQDVALRCDPISGHVSLFWYQQALGQGPEFLTYFQNEAQLDKSGLPSDRFFAERPEGSVSTLKIQRTQQEDSAVYLCASSLAIPIQGRVYFGPGTRLTVL.